These 26 T cell receptor beta chains were sequenced from one sample in a study of monozygotic twins with inflammatory bowel disease. TCRdb reprocessed the 5' RACE reads and reports one entry per CDR3 protein, with no DNA. The table counts 170,000 or so distinct CDR3 sequences; roughly 7% lies in the top ten. Sequencing was done on a sample of blood. These receptors all stem from a human donor with ulcerative colitis or Crohn's disease, or a healthy co-twin of an affected twin (not recorded which).

V usage is TRBV5-1 and J usage is TRBJ2-2; the D call from TCRdb, TRBD1, cannot be confirmed without DNA. CDR3 length equals 14 residues. Germline V gives CDR1 SGHRS, CDR2 YFSETQ. CDR3 residues: CASSTYRGGGELFF.

The genes are TRBV12-3 or TRBV12-4 and TRBJ1-4. The length of the CDR3 is 14 residues. CDR3: CASGYTATNEKLFF.

The chain recombines TRBV5-1 with TRBJ1-5; the D call of TRBD1 rests on TCRdb alone, since no DNA is present to check it. This CDR3 is built from 16 residues. Germline CDR1 reads SGHRS; CDR2 reads YFSETQ. The CDR3: CASSLGQGGLGQPQHF.

The rearrangement links TRBV7-2 to TRBJ2-7; TCRdb's D call of TRBD2 is untestable without DNA. The CDR3 runs to 14 residues. Looked up from germline, CDR1 is SGHTA and CDR2 is FQGNSA. The CDR3 spells CASSFGLAGNEQYF.

This sequence joins TRBV6-1 and TRBJ1-1. The CDR3 has 14 residues. Germline CDR1 reads MNHNS; CDR2 reads SASEGT. CDR3 sequence reads: CASRVETANTEAFF.

The gene calls are TRBV11-1 and TRBJ1-6. CDR1 and CDR2 from the germline V gene are SGHAT and FQDESV (reference sequence). The CDR3 consists of 19 residues. CDR3 in amino acids: CASSSRGAGVGSYNSPLHF.

The chain is built from TRBV12-3 or TRBV12-4 and TRBJ2-1. The CDR3 contains 14 residues. CDR3: CASTQLNSYNEQFF.

The V gene is TRBV28, the J gene TRBJ2-1. The CDR3 has 12 residues. Germline values: CDR1 MDHEN, CDR2 SYDVKM. The CDR3 loop is CASSLTYNEQFF.

This chain connects TRBV12-3 or TRBV12-4 to TRBJ1-5; the D call from TCRdb, TRBD1, cannot be confirmed without DNA. The CDR3 spans 15 residues. This chain's CDR3 is CASSIGTVSNQPQHF.

The genes are TRBV24-1 and TRBJ2-1; TCRdb's assignment of TRBD1 cannot be checked, as there is no DNA. Looked up from germline, CDR1 is KGHDR and CDR2 is SFDVKD. There are 14 residues in the CDR3. CDR3 sequence: CATSDRSRGSEQFF.

Here the CDR3 reads CASSLTGRQPQHF. This rearrangement joins TRBV5-6 to TRBJ1-5; as DNA is missing, the TRBD1 call by TCRdb cannot be tested. CDR1 is SGHDT and CDR2 is YYEEEE in the germline V gene. CDR3 length: 13 residues.

The chain combines TRBV6-2 or TRBV6-3 with TRBJ2-1; the D call from TCRdb, TRBD1, cannot be confirmed without DNA. CDR1 is MNHEY, CDR2 SVGEGT, per germline. This CDR3 region has 16 residues. Here the CDR3 reads CASRAPGTGPRHEQFF.

The V call is TRBV5-1, the J call TRBJ2-7; TCRdb lists TRBD2, though no DNA is available to test this call. Germline lookup yields CDR1 SGHRS and CDR2 YFSETQ. The CDR3 runs to 14 residues. The CDR3 sequence is CASSLDGLGYEQYF.

The rearrangement links TRBV18 to TRBJ1-5; TCRdb reports TRBD1, a call that lacks DNA to check it against. From germline, CDR1 is KGHSH and CDR2 LQKENI. The CDR3 sequence is 13 residues long. CDR3 amino acids: CASSQGAHQPQHF.

The chain recombines TRBV6-1 with TRBJ1-4; checking the TCRdb D call of TRBD1 is not possible without DNA. CDR3 size: 13 residues. Germline assignment: CDR1 MNHNS and CDR2 SASEGT. The CDR3 spells CASSELMWAELFF.

The rearrangement joins TRBV5-1 to TRBJ2-7; TCRdb picks TRBD1, but there is no DNA to check that call. The germline V gene has CDR1 SGHRS and CDR2 YFSETQ. This CDR3 contains 15 residues. CDR3 loop: CASSRTRESSYEQYF.

The chain has TRBV20-1 and TRBJ2-5; TCRdb gives TRBD2 as the D gene, but with no DNA this cannot be confirmed. This CDR3 contains 15 residues. Looked up from germline, CDR1 is DFQATT and CDR2 is SNEGSKA (reference sequence). CDR3 in amino acids: CSARAKRLAEETQYF.

The chain joins TRBV7-9 to TRBJ2-1; TCRdb selects TRBD2, and the lack of DNA leaves this call unchecked. This CDR3 is built from 16 residues. Germline V CDR1 and CDR2: SEHNR, FQNEAQ (reference sequence). The CDR3 here is CASSSLGGRTYNEQFF. Full variable domain (missing parts from reference TRBV7-9 and TRBJ2-1): DTGVSQNPRHKITKRGQNVTFRCDPISEHNRLYWYRQTLGQGPEFLTYFQNEAQLEKSRLLSDRFSAERPKGSFSTLEIQRTEQGDSAMYLCASSSLGGRTYNEQFFGPGTRLTVL.

The chain couples TRBV5-1 to TRBJ2-7; the TCRdb D gene call, TRBD1, has no DNA to confirm it. The CDR3 length is 14 residues. Germline CDR1 SGHRS, CDR2 YFSETQ. CDR3 sequence: CASSSGTGDYEQYF.

The genes are TRBV5-1 and TRBJ2-7; the TRBD1 assignment by TCRdb is unverifiable without DNA. There are 16 residues in the CDR3. Germline V lookup: CDR1 SGHRS, CDR2 YFSETQ. The CDR3 spells CASSFPGGTVVDEQYF.

This chain joins TRBV20-1 and TRBJ2-1; the D call from TCRdb, TRBD1, cannot be confirmed without DNA. The germline V gene encodes CDR1 DFQATT and CDR2 SNEGSKA (reference sequence). CDR3 length: 14 amino acids. The chain's CDR3 is CSAEGSGSYNEQFF.

The rearrangement joins TRBV7-2 to TRBJ2-7; the D call of TRBD1 rests on TCRdb alone, since no DNA is present to check it. CDR1 is SGHTA, CDR2 FQGNSA, per germline. The CDR3 length is 13 residues. The CDR3 sequence: CASSDSHADEQYF.

The rearrangement links TRBV4-1 to TRBJ1-1; without DNA, the TCRdb call of TRBD1 cannot be checked. Germline values: CDR1 MGHRA, CDR2 YSYEKL. This CDR3 region has 16 residues. The CDR3 is CASSPRQGMIITEAFF.

The V gene is TRBV7-6, the J gene TRBJ2-1; TCRdb returns TRBD2, unconfirmable since there is no DNA. The CDR3 is 12 residues long. Germline CDR1 and CDR2: SGHVS and FNYEAQ. The CDR3: CASSLTGGEQFF.

The V call is TRBV12-3 or TRBV12-4, the J call TRBJ2-5; TCRdb indicates TRBD1, and absent DNA this call remains unverified. This CDR3 region has 16 residues. CDR3 region: CASSPTGGVYQETQYF.

The chain uses TRBV20-1 and TRBJ2-5. Germline values: CDR1 DFQATT, CDR2 SNEGSKA (reference sequence). The CDR3 length is 14 residues. The CDR3 loop is CSAFQRQVQETQYF.